These 29 T cell receptor beta chains originate from one sample sequenced in a study of cytomegalovirus exposure and HLA in healthy donors. A multiplex PCR was run with 60 Vbeta primers and 13 Jbeta primers. Repertoires were generated with immunoSEQ multiplex PCR, while TCRdb's copy carries only in-frame clones and drops some. The table records 65,000 to 95,000 clones, 60% to 85% of them present only once. Sequencing was carried out using PBMCs. The receptor source for this set is a man in his 70s in good health and CMV-seronegative.

The V gene is TRBV19, the J gene TRBJ2-5; 11 positions match TRBD2. Germline lookup yields CDR1 LNHDA and CDR2 SQIVND (reference sequence). Trimming removed 5 bases from V and 0 bases from J; junction bases left unmatched: 2. This CDR3 has 15 residues. The CDR3 DNA reads as TGTGCCAGTAGTGAGACTAGCGGGGACCAAGAGACCCAGTACTTC. Translating it yields CASSETSGDQETQYF.

The chain employs TRBV29-1 and TRBJ2-7; the D is unclear. The ends were cut back, 4 bases at V and 0 bases at J, with 22 bases in the middle. The germline V gene has CDR1 SQVTM and CDR2 ANQGSEA. This CDR3 region has 17 residues. For the CDR3, the DNA is TGCAGCGTTGCTACTGCCCACGGTCCCGGTGCCTCCTACGAGCAGTACTTC. Its translation is CSVATAHGPGASYEQYF.

The chain couples TRBV6-1 to TRBJ1-1; 7 positions match TRBD1. From germline, CDR1 is MNHNS and CDR2 SASEGT. The V and J ends lost 6 bases and 2 bases, in that order; junction bases with no gene match: 6. The CDR3 has 14 amino acids. CDR3 bases: TGTGCCAGCAGGAGGGACAGCCTAAACACTGAAGCTTTCTTT. As protein: CASRRDSLNTEAFF.

V usage is TRBV6-6 and J usage is TRBJ2-3; D remains ambiguous. CDR1 is MNHNY and CDR2 is SVGAGI in the germline V gene (reference sequence). V dropped 6 bases and J dropped 8 bases, with 15 bases sitting between them. The length of the CDR3 is 13 residues. The CDR3 DNA sequence: TGTGCCAGCAGATCCCTAGACGCCGGTACGCAGTATTTT. It encodes CASRSLDAGTQYF.

The CDR3 sequence is CASSLRILAGGSNEQFF. The CDR3 nucleotides read TGTGCCAGCAGCTTAAGGATACTCGCGGGAGGATCCAATGAGCAGTTCTTC. This chain uses TRBV7-6 with TRBJ2-1, with 8 bases identical to TRBD2. The germline V gene has CDR1 SGHVS and CDR2 FNYEAQ. The ends lost 2 bases at V and 6 bases at J; junction bases unmatched: 12. The CDR3 is made up of 17 amino acids.

This clone was found a few times. This rearrangement joins TRBV6-1 to TRBJ1-5; D unclear. The CDR3 has 13 amino acids. Germline V gene data show CDR1 as MNHNS and CDR2 as SASEGT. The V and J ends lost 5 bases and 7 bases respectively, with 12 bases between them. DNA of the CDR3: TGTGCCAGCAGTCCGACGGGGAGGCAGCCCCAGCATTTT. As protein: CASSPTGRQPQHF.

V is TRBV10-1 and J is TRBJ2-1, with unresolved D. This CDR3 region has 13 residues. Trimming took 5 bases from V and 5 from J, leaving 10 bases between them. Germline V gene sequence: CDR1 WNHNN, CDR2 SYGVQD (reference sequence). This CDR3 reads CASSRYYDNEQFF. In DNA, the CDR3 is TGCGCCAGCAGTCGCTATTACGACAATGAGCAGTTCTTC.

The chain recombines TRBV6-1 with TRBJ2-7; 11 nucleotides line up with TRBD1. Germline V CDR1 and CDR2: MNHNS, SASEGT. There are 15 residues in the CDR3. Trimming cost V 6 bases and J 2 bases; bases outside gene matches: 6. Written as DNA, the CDR3 is TGTGCCAGCAGCAAACCGGGACAGGGGGCCTACGAGCAGTACTTC. Translated: CASSKPGQGAYEQYF.

This chain connects TRBV7-2 to TRBJ1-1; tentatively, D is TRBD1 (6 bases). V was cut by 5 bases and J by 0 bases, with 13 bases left in between. The CDR3 has 15 residues. CDR1 and CDR2 (germline): SGHTA, FQGNSA. The CDR3 DNA follows: TGTGCCAGCAGCACCGACAGGAGCCTGAACACTGAAGCTTTCTTT. This sequence encodes CASSTDRSLNTEAFF.

Comments on this clone: This sample also contains other DNA sequences that code for the same CDR3. This chain joins TRBV5-1 and TRBJ2-1, with TRBD2 matching over 9 bases. V lost 0 bases to trimming and J lost 0 bases; unmatched junction nucleotides: 4. The germline gives CDR1 SGHRS, CDR2 YFSETQ. This CDR3 is 17 amino acids long. The CDR3 is CASSLDAAGGSYNEQFF. The DNA of the CDR3 is TGCGCCAGCAGCTTGGACGCAGCGGGGGGCTCCTACAATGAGCAGTTCTTC.

This chain links TRBV7-2 with TRBJ2-1; no clear D gene. Germline CDR1 is SGHTA and CDR2 is FQGNSA. V lost 3 bases and J 10 bases, leaving 7 bases between the germline ends. The CDR3 spans 11 residues. The CDR3 DNA is TGTGCCAGCAGCTTTACCGGGGAGCAGTTCTTC. Amino acid sequence: CASSFTGEQFF.

This chain connects TRBV6-5 to TRBJ1-2; D gene ambiguous. V lost 7 bases and J 2 bases, leaving 5 bases between the germline ends. The CDR3 has 11 residues. The germline gives CDR1 MNHEY, CDR2 SVGAGI. The CDR3 DNA sequence: TGTGCCAGCACTAGGAACTATGGCTACACCTTC. It specifies CASTRNYGYTF.

This CDR3 is CAWSVGLYSNQPQHF. CDR3 in DNA: TGTGCCTGGAGTGTAGGACTTTATAGCAATCAGCCCCAGCATTTT. The chain carries TRBV30 and TRBJ1-5, with unresolved D. The V and J ends lost 0 bases and 0 bases respectively, with 9 bases between them. Germline assignment: CDR1 GTSNPN and CDR2 SVGIG (reference sequence). CDR3 size: 15 residues. Full variable domain (rest looked up from reference TRBV30 and TRBJ1-5): SQTIHQWPATLVQPVGSPLSLECTVEGTSNPNLYWYRQAAGRGLQLLFYSVGIGQISSEVPQNLSASRPQDRQFILSSKKLLLSDSGFYLCAWSVGLYSNQPQHFGDGTRLSIL.

In this sample, this clone turned up once. The V and J genes are TRBV5-1 and TRBJ1-6, with D perhaps TRBD1 (6 bases). V was cut by 2 bases and J by 7 bases, with 16 bases left in between. Germline V lookup: CDR1 SGHRS, CDR2 YFSETQ. The CDR3 covers 16 residues. This CDR3 reads CASSFEGGMGNSPLHF. The CDR3 region has the DNA TGCGCCAGCAGCTTCGAAGGGGGTATGGGGAATTCACCCCTCCACTTT.

The genes are TRBV4-3 and TRBJ2-4, with D tentatively TRBD2 (6 bases). Germline values: CDR1 LGHNA, CDR2 YSLEER. Trimming pared 4 bases from V and 6 bases from J, leaving 13 bases between. The CDR3 has 14 residues. The CDR3, as DNA: TGCGCCAGCAGCCTCCGGGAGATCGGAAACATTCAGTACTTC. Amino acids: CASSLREIGNIQYF.

J is TRBJ2-1 and V is TRBV14, with D maybe TRBD1 (6 bases). Trimming pared 1 base from V and 13 bases from J, leaving 14 bases between. The CDR3 runs to 13 residues. CDR1 SGHDN and CDR2 FVKESK come from the germline V gene. The CDR3 DNA sequence: TGTGCCAGCAGCCAAGCGGGACACTGGGCTCAGTTCTTC. Encoded protein: CASSQAGHWAQFF.

This clone was seen more than once but under ten times. The genes are TRBV6-1 and TRBJ2-7; tentative D call: TRBD1 (6 bases). Germline assignment: CDR1 MNHNS and CDR2 SASEGT. Trimming removed 6 bases at V and 2 bases at J, with 14 bases between. CDR3 length equals 14 residues. CDR3 sequence reads: CASSPGQPPYEQYF. In DNA, the CDR3 is TGTGCCAGCAGCCCCGGACAGCCTCCCTACGAGCAGTACTTC.

The count of this clone is one. This chain uses TRBV29-1 with TRBJ1-2; 8 bases are a match to TRBD1. CDR3 length: 12 residues. With V trimmed by 7 bases and J by 3 bases, 4 bases remained unmatched. Looked up from germline, CDR1 is SQVTM and CDR2 is ANQGSEA. This CDR3 is CSGGQGDYGYTF. CDR3 DNA sequence: TGCAGCGGCGGACAGGGAGACTATGGCTACACCTTC.

This chain links TRBV5-4 with TRBJ1-1; D unresolved. The germline gives CDR1 SGHNT, CDR2 YYREEE (reference sequence). V dropped 5 bases and J dropped 0 bases, with 11 bases sitting between them. The CDR3 sequence is 14 residues long. The CDR3 DNA follows: TGTGCCAGCAGGATGGGAGGGATGAACACTGAAGCTTTCTTT. Its protein product is CASRMGGMNTEAFF.

This clone showed up just a few times. Other DNA sequences within the sample encode an identical CDR3. The CDR3 spells CASTRESSYNSPLHF. The CDR3 DNA reads as TGTGCCAGTACAAGGGAGAGCTCCTATAATTCACCCCTCCACTTT. The chain recombines TRBV2 with TRBJ1-6; D is uncertain. The V end lost 9 bases, the J end lost 0 bases, and 12 bases lay between the germline ends. Germline V gene lookup returns CDR1 SNHLY and CDR2 FYNNEI. CDR3 length: 15 residues. The full variable domain, rest sourced from reference TRBV2 and TRBJ1-6, is EPEVTQTPSHQVTQMGQEVILRCVPISNHLYFYWYRQILGQKVEFLVSFYNNEISEKSEIFDDQFSVERPDGSNFTLKIRSTKLEDSAMYFCASTRESSYNSPLHFGNGTRLTVT.

The chain links TRBV11-2 to TRBJ2-1, with 12 nucleotides matching TRBD2. The germline CDR1 and CDR2 sequences are SGHAT and FQNNGV. The CDR3 extends over 16 amino acids. With 5 bases clipped from V and 6 bases from J, the junction kept 8 bases outside the gene matches. The DNA for the CDR3 is TGTGCCAGCAGCCCGATGCTAGCGGGAGGGCCCAATGAGCAGTTCTTC. Amino acids: CASSPMLAGGPNEQFF.

The rearrangement links TRBV7-2 to TRBJ1-2; possibly TRBD1 for D (5 bases). In germline, CDR1 is SGHTA, CDR2 FQGNSA. V was shortened by 10 bases and J by 0 bases, with 18 bases between the two germline ends. The CDR3 consists of 15 residues. CDR3 residues: CATHISTGANYGYTF. In nucleotides, the CDR3 is TGTGCCACCCACATAAGTACAGGAGCTAACTATGGCTACACCTTC.

This chain joins TRBV5-1 and TRBJ2-4; tentatively, D is TRBD1 (7 bases). The V and J ends lost 4 bases and 5 bases respectively, with 13 bases between them. Germline V gene sequence: CDR1 SGHRS, CDR2 YFSETQ. The CDR3 loop spans 14 amino acids. CDR3 sequence reads: CASSATGRQNIQYF. CDR3 coding DNA: TGCGCCAGCAGCGCGACAGGGAGGCAAAACATTCAGTACTTC.

The chain has TRBV30 and TRBJ2-7, with a tentative D call TRBD1 (5 bases). V lost 2 bases and J 3 bases, leaving 11 bases between the germline ends. The CDR3 length is 13 residues. From germline, CDR1 is GTSNPN and CDR2 SVGIG (reference sequence). Here the CDR3 reads CAWSWGTHYEQYF. As DNA, the CDR3 is TGTGCCTGGAGTTGGGGCACCCACTACGAGCAGTACTTC.

V and J are TRBV7-2 and TRBJ2-5; a weak D match, TRBD1 (5 bases). The V gene's germline CDR1 is SGHTA and CDR2 FQGNSA. Deletions cut 7 bases from V and 4 bases from J, with 28 bases between. The length of the CDR3 is 18 residues. This chain's CDR3 is CASTQQPDIWGRGETQYF. The CDR3 nucleotides read TGTGCCAGCACCCAACAACCCGACATATGGGGAAGGGGAGAGACCCAGTACTTC.

This chain connects TRBV2 to TRBJ2-2; tentatively, D is TRBD2 (5 bases). Germline loops: CDR1 SNHLY, CDR2 FYNNEI. The CDR3 sequence is 14 residues long. Trimming removed 6 bases from V and 2 bases from J, with 10 bases in between. CDR3 bases: TGTGCCAGCAGGGCCGGGATAAACACCGGGGAGCTGTTTTTT. As protein: CASRAGINTGELFF.

V is TRBV19 and J is TRBJ2-7, with TRBD2 matching 15 bases. This CDR3 has 20 amino acids. Germline V gene sequence: CDR1 LNHDA, CDR2 SQIVND (reference sequence). V lost 3 bases and J lost 3; bases outside the gene matches: 15. CDR3 in amino acids: CASSIQPGLAGGTVYYEQYF. Here the CDR3 DNA reads TGTGCCAGTAGTATTCAACCGGGACTAGCGGGGGGAACTGTCTACTACGAGCAGTACTTC.

This clone was counted a few times. The V gene is TRBV9, the J gene TRBJ1-1; TRBD1 might be the D (6 bases). The V and J ends lost 0 bases and 0 bases respectively, with 9 bases between them. Germline lookup yields CDR1 SGDLS and CDR2 YYNGEE. CDR3 length: 15 amino acids. The CDR3 sequence is CASSVGGGLNTEAFF. CDR3 sequence (DNA): TGTGCCAGCAGCGTAGGGGGGGGGCTGAACACTGAAGCTTTCTTT.

The chain is built from TRBV19 and TRBJ2-5; D possibly corresponds to TRBD1 (5 bases). The CDR3 contains 13 residues. In germline, CDR1 is LNHDA, CDR2 SQIVND (reference sequence). V was shortened by 6 bases and J by 1 base, with 9 bases between the two germline ends. CDR3 region: CASRGQSQETQYF. The CDR3 DNA sequence: TGTGCCAGTAGGGGGCAGTCCCAAGAGACCCAGTACTTC.